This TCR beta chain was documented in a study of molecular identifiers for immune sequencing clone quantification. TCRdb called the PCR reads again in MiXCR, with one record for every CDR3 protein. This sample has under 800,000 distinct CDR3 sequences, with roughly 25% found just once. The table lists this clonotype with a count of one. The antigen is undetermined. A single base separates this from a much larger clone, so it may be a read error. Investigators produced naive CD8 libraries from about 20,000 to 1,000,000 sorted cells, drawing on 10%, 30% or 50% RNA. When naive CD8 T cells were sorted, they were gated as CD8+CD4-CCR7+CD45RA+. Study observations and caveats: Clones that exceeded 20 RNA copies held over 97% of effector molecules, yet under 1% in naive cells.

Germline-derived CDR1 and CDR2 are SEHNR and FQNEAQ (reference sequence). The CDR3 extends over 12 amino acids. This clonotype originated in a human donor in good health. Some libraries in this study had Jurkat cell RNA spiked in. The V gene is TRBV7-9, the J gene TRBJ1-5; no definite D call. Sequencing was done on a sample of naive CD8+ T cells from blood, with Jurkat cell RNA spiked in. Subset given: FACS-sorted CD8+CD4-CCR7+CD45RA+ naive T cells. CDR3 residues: CARSSEIQPQHF. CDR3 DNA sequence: TGTGCCCGCAGCTCAGAGATTCAGCCCCAGCATTTT.